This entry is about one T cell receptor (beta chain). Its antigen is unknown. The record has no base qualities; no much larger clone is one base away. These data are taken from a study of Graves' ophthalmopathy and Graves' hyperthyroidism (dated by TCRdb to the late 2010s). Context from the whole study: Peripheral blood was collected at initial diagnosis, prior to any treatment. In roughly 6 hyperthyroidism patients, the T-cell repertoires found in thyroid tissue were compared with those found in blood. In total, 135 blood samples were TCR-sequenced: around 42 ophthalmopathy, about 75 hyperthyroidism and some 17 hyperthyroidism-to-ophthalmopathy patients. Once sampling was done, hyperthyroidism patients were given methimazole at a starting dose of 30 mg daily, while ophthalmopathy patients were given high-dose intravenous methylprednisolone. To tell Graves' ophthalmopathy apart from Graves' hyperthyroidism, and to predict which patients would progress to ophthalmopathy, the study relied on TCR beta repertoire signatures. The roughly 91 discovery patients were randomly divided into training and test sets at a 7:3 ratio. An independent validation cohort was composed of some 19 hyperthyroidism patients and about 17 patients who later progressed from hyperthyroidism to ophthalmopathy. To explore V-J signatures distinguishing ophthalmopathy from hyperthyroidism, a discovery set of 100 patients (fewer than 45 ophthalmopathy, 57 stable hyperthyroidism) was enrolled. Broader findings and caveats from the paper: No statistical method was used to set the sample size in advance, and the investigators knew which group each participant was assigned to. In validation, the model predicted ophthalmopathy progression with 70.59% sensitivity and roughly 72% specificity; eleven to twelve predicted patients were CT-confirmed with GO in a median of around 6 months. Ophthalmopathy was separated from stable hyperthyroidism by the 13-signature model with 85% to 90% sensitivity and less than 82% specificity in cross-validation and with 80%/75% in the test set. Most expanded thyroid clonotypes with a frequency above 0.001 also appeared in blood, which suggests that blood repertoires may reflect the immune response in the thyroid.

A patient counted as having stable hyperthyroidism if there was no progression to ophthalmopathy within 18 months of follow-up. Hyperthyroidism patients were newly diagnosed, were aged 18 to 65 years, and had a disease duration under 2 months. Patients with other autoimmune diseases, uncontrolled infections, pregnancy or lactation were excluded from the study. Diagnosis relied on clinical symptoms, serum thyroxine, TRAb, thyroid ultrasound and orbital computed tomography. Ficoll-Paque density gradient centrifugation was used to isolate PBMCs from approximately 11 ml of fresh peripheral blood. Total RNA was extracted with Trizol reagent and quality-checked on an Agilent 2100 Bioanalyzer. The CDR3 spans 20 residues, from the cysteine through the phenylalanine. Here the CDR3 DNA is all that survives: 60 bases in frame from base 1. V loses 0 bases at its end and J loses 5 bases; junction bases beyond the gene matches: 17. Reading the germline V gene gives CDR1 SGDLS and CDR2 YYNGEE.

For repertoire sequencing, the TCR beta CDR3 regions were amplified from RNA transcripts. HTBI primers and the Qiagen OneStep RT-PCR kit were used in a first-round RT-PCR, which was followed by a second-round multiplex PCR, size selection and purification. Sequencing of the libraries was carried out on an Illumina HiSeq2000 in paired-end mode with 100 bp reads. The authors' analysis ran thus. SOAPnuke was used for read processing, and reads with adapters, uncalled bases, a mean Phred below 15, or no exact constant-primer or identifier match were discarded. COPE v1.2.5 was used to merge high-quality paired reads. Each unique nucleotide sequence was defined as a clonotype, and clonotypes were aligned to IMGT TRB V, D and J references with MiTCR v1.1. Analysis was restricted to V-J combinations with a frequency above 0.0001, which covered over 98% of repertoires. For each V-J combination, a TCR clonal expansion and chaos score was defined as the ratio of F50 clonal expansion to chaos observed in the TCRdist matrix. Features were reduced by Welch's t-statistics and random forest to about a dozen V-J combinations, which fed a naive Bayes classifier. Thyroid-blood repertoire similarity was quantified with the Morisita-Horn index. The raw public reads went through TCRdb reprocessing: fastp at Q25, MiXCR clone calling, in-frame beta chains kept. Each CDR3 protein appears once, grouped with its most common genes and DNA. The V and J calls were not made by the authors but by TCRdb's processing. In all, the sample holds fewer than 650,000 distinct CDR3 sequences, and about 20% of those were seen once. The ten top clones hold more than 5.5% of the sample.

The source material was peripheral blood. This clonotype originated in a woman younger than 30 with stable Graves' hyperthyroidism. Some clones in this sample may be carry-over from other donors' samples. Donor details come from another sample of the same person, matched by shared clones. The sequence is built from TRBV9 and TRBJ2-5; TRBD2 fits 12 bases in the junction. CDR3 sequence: CASSVGPSGGAVGVQETQYF. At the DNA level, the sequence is TGTGCCAGCAGCGTAGGGCCTAGCGGGGGGGCAGTCGGGGTCCAGGAGACCCAGTACTTC.